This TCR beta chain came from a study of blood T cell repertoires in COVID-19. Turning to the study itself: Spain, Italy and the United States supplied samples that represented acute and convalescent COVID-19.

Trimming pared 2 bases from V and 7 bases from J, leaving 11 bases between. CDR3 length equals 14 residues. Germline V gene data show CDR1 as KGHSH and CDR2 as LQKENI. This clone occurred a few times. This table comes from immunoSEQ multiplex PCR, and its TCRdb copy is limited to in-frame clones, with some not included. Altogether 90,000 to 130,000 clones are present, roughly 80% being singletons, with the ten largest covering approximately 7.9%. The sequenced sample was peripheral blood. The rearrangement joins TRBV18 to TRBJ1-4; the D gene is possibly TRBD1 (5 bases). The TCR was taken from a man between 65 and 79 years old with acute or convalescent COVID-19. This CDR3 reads CASSPVQGGEKLFF. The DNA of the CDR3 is TGTGCCAGCTCACCAGTTCAGGGAGGTGAAAAACTGTTTTTT.